Below are 6 T cell receptor beta chains sequenced from a single sample in a study of blood T cell repertoires in COVID-19. Measured with immunoSEQ multiplex PCR; TCRdb has only the in-frame clones, and not every one. This sample has 450,000 or so clones, with about 90% found just once. The sample comprised PBMCs or T cells enriched from blood (not recorded which). Receptors originate from a man aged 18 to 29 who had recovered from COVID-19.

This clone was detected once. CDR3 protein: CASSLSRANEQFF. Written as DNA, the CDR3 is TGTGCCAGCAGTTTAAGCAGGGCCAATGAGCAGTTCTTC. The V gene is TRBV12-3 or TRBV12-4, the J gene TRBJ2-1; D is possibly TRBD1 (5 bases). V lost 2 bases and J 6 bases, leaving 8 bases between the germline ends. The CDR3 is 13 amino acids.

The chain is built from TRBV24-1 and TRBJ2-7; TRBD1 matches at 8 bases. CDR1 and CDR2 from the germline V gene are KGHDR and SFDVKD. CDR3 size: 16 residues. V lost 2 bases to trimming and J lost 2 bases; unmatched junction nucleotides: 7. CDR3 in amino acids: CATSDSLQGDTYEQYF. The CDR3 DNA is TGTGCCACCAGTGATTCCTTACAGGGGGATACCTACGAGCAGTACTTC.

This chain joins TRBV19 and TRBJ2-1; 8 bases fit TRBD2. The CDR3 is 14 residues long. In germline, CDR1 is LNHDA, CDR2 SQIVND (reference sequence). V dropped 4 bases and J dropped 7; count of bases not matched to a gene: 6. For the CDR3, the DNA is TGTGCCAGTAGTACTGCGGGAGGACGAAATGAGCAGTTCTTC. Translated, it gives CASSTAGGRNEQFF.

CDR3 amino acids: CACITSYEQYF. The CDR3 DNA reads as TGTGCCTGTATTACTAGCTACGAGCAGTACTTC. The rearrangement joins TRBV30 to TRBJ2-7; possibly TRBD2 for D (5 bases). Germline V gives CDR1 GTSNPN, CDR2 SVGIG (reference sequence). The CDR3 is made up of 11 amino acids. V shed 6 bases and J shed 3 bases, with 9 bases lying between them. Looking up the rest from reference TRBV30 and TRBJ2-7 gives the full variable domain: SQTIHQWPATLVQPVGSPLSLECTVEGTSNPNLYWYRQAAGRGLQLLFYSVGIGQISSEVPQNLSASRPQDRQFILSSKKLLLSDSGFYLCACITSYEQYFGPGTRLTVT.

V usage is TRBV2 and J usage is TRBJ1-1; TRBD1 aligns across 7 bases. The CDR3 is 13 amino acids. Germline CDR1 is SNHLY and CDR2 is FYNNEI. The trim removed 6 bases at V and 4 bases at J, leaving 5 bases unmatched. CDR3: CASRLDRVTEAFF. The CDR3 nucleotides read TGTGCCAGCAGATTAGACAGGGTCACTGAAGCTTTCTTT.

The chain couples TRBV11-2 to TRBJ1-6; D remains ambiguous. Deletions cut 6 bases from V and 7 bases from J, with 22 bases between. This CDR3 spans 17 amino acids. Germline CDR1 reads SGHAT; CDR2 reads FQNNGV. The CDR3 here is CASRSEQTIPINSPLHF. The DNA of the CDR3 is TGTGCCAGCAGATCAGAACAGACAATTCCTATAAATTCACCCCTCCACTTT.